Listed here is a single T cell receptor beta chain. These data come from a study of blood T cell repertoires in COVID-19. The CDR3 is 15 residues long. Germline CDR1 MNHNS, CDR2 SASEGT. The V end lost 3 bases, the J end lost 7 bases, and 19 bases lay between the germline ends. Data came from immunoSEQ multiplex PCR; TCRdb stores just in-frame clones and leaves some out. Of 200,000 or so clones in the sample, about 86% are singletons; the top ten hold 7.5%. This chain links TRBV6-1 with TRBJ2-7, with D maybe TRBD1 (6 bases). The source is a man aged 40-49 years who had recovered from COVID-19. Sequenced material: PBMCs or T cells enriched from blood (not recorded which). CDR3 amino acids: CASSDLTGSRREQYF. As DNA, the CDR3 is TGTGCCAGCAGTGACCTGACAGGTTCCAGAAGGGAGCAGTACTTC.